The rows below give T cell receptor beta chains drawn from one sample of a study of cytomegalovirus exposure and HLA in healthy donors. TCRdb keeps only in-frame clones here, not all; method: immunoSEQ multiplex PCR. The data show some 200,000 clones, with around 85% seen just once and approximately 3.9% held by the top ten. Sample: PBMCs. The receptors stem from a man between 50 and 59 years old in good health and CMV-seronegative. Both conserved end residues are trimmed from each CDR3. Expanded clones are given a class, and other clones once, few, many or no size at all.

abundance	v_gene	j_gene	CDR3aa
-	TRBV7-9	TRBJ2-1	ASSQGGQGNLRGQF
-	TRBV30	TRBJ1-3	AWAQGSGNTIY
-	TRBV27	TRBJ2-2	ATWSYRVPNTGELF
-	TRBV6-5	TRBJ2-1	ASRQNRDKYNEQF
-	TRBV11-2	TRBJ2-3	ASSLGDYGDTQY
-	TRBV11-3	TRBJ1-1	ASSPRGGTEAF
-	TRBV29-1	TRBJ1-2	SVEDPGGHGYT
-	TRBV7-9	TRBJ2-7	SSSPQVSEQY
-	TRBV19	TRBJ2-5	ASSSMTSGGAPSQETQY
-	TRBV6-5	TRBJ1-1	ASSWGVANTEAF
-	TRBV7-9	TRBJ1-2	ASSPNRVTNYGYT
-	TRBV7-9	TRBJ2-5	ASSPSGGSKTQY
-	TRBV5-1	TRBJ1-1	ASSLDRRNTEAF
once	TRBV4-3	TRBJ2-1	ASSQDAASGDNEQF
-	TRBV18	TRBJ1-6	ASSPGGTAYNSPLH
few	TRBV4-1	TRBJ1-4	ASSQKQGRDEKLF
-	TRBV25-1	TRBJ1-3	ASSEGMEVWHTIY
-	TRBV7-9	TRBJ2-3	ASSLTFGGAPDTQY
-	TRBV10-3	TRBJ1-1	ASSEVRDSTEAF
-	TRBV10-1	TRBJ2-3	ASSSQPGDTQY
-	TRBV29-1	TRBJ1-1	SSTRETNTEAF
-	TRBV5-1	TRBJ1-2	ASSLEMRDYGYT
-	TRBV11-2	TRBJ2-7	ASETGGREQY
-	TRBV5-4	TRBJ2-3	ASSLQGSTDTQY
once	TRBV6-6	TRBJ2-7	ASGEVMRYEQY
-	TRBV18	TRBJ2-2	ASSPPVLAGAGELF
-	TRBV29-1	TRBJ2-5	SAETGVEETQY
-	TRBV7-6	-	ASSLAADSYYEQY
-	TRBV2	TRBJ1-6	ASSEQVSANSPLH
-	TRBV19	TRBJ2-7	ASRAGTSGVYEQY
-	TRBV15	TRBJ1-3	ATSRDHAVGNTIY
-	TRBV27	TRBJ2-5	ASSGSPGLGGETQY
once	TRBV7-9	TRBJ1-1	ASTGGTGGASRNTEAF
once	TRBV6-1	TRBJ2-3	ASKDREGGTDTQY
-	TRBV4-1	TRBJ2-3	ASSHPSSGGGDDTQY
-	TRBV5-6	TRBJ2-1	ASSLTFSGENFYNEQF
-	TRBV9	TRBJ2-5	ASSPGTSGGRQY
-	TRBV5-3	TRBJ2-7	ARSLSWGREVYEQY
-	TRBV27	TRBJ2-1	ASTWGRGQSEQF
few	TRBV19	TRBJ2-7	ASSTGLAGSYEQY
-	TRBV18	TRBJ1-2	ASSGGQNYGYT
-	TRBV7-9	TRBJ2-1	ASREVEGANEQF
-	TRBV4-1	TRBJ2-5	ASSQGTAQETQY
-	TRBV18	TRBJ1-3	ASSPGRQGGGNTIY